Shown below are 20 T cell receptor beta chains from a single sample sequenced in a study of T cell changes during pregnancy in multiple sclerosis (dated by TCRdb to about 2019). Preparation of the library involved the immunoSEQ multiplex PCR assay. TCRdb carries this immuneACCESS record with in-frame sequences only. Its versions omit some clonotypes, under half of them owing to an unresolved V gene in the studies checked, with the rest unexplained. Present in this sample are 70,000 to 95,000 clones, more than 80% of which were seen just once. The ten top clones hold roughly 2.1% of the sample. Material: peripheral blood, obtained in the second trimester of pregnancy. The receptors shown here come from a female donor in good health, enrolled as a control in a pregnancy study.

The chain links TRBV28 to TRBJ1-5; possible D gene TRBD1, 6 bases. Trimming removed 6 bases from V and 7 bases from J, with 13 bases in between. Germline V gene lookup returns CDR1 MDHEN and CDR2 SYDVKM. This CDR3 has 13 amino acids. CDR3 in DNA: TGTGCCAGCAGCAATACAGGGACGCAGCCCCAGCATTTT. Translating gives CASSNTGTQPQHF.

This chain joins TRBV4-1 and TRBJ2-7; D is perhaps TRBD1 (6 bases). V lost 4 bases to trimming and J lost 3 bases, with 10 bases between them. This CDR3 comprises 13 residues. The germline CDR1 and CDR2 sequences are MGHRA and YSYEKL. CDR3 sequence reads: CASSLQTGYEQYF. CDR3 DNA sequence: TGCGCCAGCAGCCTTCAGACAGGCTACGAGCAGTACTTC.

The V gene is TRBV2, the J gene TRBJ1-6; 11 bases line up with TRBD1. Germline CDR1 reads SNHLY; CDR2 reads FYNNEI. The CDR3 length is 14 residues. With 6 bases clipped from V and 9 bases from J, the junction kept 4 bases outside the gene matches. The CDR3 loop is CASRGQGAASPLHF. As DNA, the CDR3 is TGTGCCAGCAGAGGACAGGGGGCAGCTTCACCCCTCCACTTT.

The V and J genes are TRBV7-9 and TRBJ1-1; a weak D match, TRBD1 (5 bases). V was pared by 1 base and J by 4 bases, with 7 bases between. The CDR3 spans 13 residues. The germline gives CDR1 SEHNR, CDR2 FQNEAQ (reference sequence). CDR3 sequence: CASSLGGVTEAFF. CDR3 nucleotide sequence: TGTGCCAGCAGCTTAGGGGGCGTCACTGAAGCTTTCTTT.

The chain has TRBV6-7 and TRBJ2-3; 8 bases match TRBD2. TRBV6-7 is treated as an ORF (open reading frame) with a function not yet certain. The CDR3 has 13 residues. The ends lost 8 bases at V and 5 bases at J; junction bases unmatched: 6. This chain's CDR3 is CASRGGPGDTQYF. DNA for the CDR3: TGTGCCAGCCGGGGGGGGCCGGGAGATACGCAGTATTTT.

The chain carries TRBV27 and TRBJ1-1; possible D gene TRBD1, 6 bases. The ends were cut back, 6 bases at V and 5 bases at J, with 10 bases in the middle. In germline, CDR1 is MNHEY, CDR2 SMNVEV (reference sequence). The CDR3 runs 12 residues. The CDR3 spells CASRGRGTEAFF. CDR3 bases: TGTGCCAGCAGAGGCAGGGGAACTGAAGCTTTCTTT.

In its sample, this clone was seen once. This chain connects TRBV4-1 to TRBJ1-1, with 11 bases matching TRBD1. The ends lost 2 bases at V and 0 bases at J; junction bases unmatched: 17. The CDR3 sequence is 21 residues long. The germline gives CDR1 MGHRA, CDR2 YSYEKL. CDR3: CASSQRRGQGASSLMNTEAFF. The CDR3 coding sequence is TGCGCCAGCAGCCAAAGGAGAGGACAGGGGGCCTCCTCCCTCATGAACACTGAAGCTTTCTTT.

The chain joins TRBV19 to TRBJ1-5, with 10 bases aligning to TRBD1. The germline V gene encodes CDR1 LNHDA and CDR2 SQIVND (reference sequence). V lost 8 bases and J lost 0; bases outside the gene matches: 10. The CDR3 loop spans 17 amino acids. The CDR3 region is CASGDRGSANSNQPQHF. CDR3 nucleotide sequence: TGTGCCAGTGGGGACAGGGGTTCGGCAAATAGCAATCAGCCCCAGCATTTT.

The rearrangement links TRBV15 to TRBJ1-5; a weak D match, TRBD1 (6 bases). The CDR3 spans 14 residues. Germline V CDR1 and CDR2: LNHNV, YYDKDF (reference sequence). V dropped 5 bases and J dropped 7 bases, with 15 bases sitting between them. The CDR3, as DNA: TGTGCCACCAGCGGCAACAGGGCCGGGCAGCCCCAGCATTTT. Amino acid sequence: CATSGNRAGQPQHF.

Only one count was recorded for this clone. The chain is built from TRBV6-6 and TRBJ2-2, with D perhaps TRBD1 (6 bases). The germline gives CDR1 MNHNY, CDR2 SVGAGI (reference sequence). CDR3 length: 13 residues. V lost 6 bases, J lost 5 bases, and 10 bases lay in between. The CDR3 is CASSQRGTGELFF. CDR3 DNA: TGTGCCAGCAGCCAGAGGGGGACCGGGGAGCTGTTTTTT.

The chain combines TRBV7-2 with TRBJ1-2; D might be TRBD1 (5 bases). This CDR3 comprises 13 residues. Germline values: CDR1 SGHTA, CDR2 FQGNSA. V shed 6 bases and J shed 5 bases, with 13 bases lying between them. The CDR3 loop is CASRPTGFYGYTF. In DNA, the CDR3 is TGTGCCAGCAGACCTACAGGATTTTATGGCTACACCTTC.

This rearrangement joins TRBV7-9 to TRBJ2-7, with 8 bases fitting TRBD1. Germline V gene lookup returns CDR1 SEHNR and CDR2 FQNEAQ (reference sequence). V shed 5 bases, J shed 3 bases, and the junction held 9 bases outside the gene matches. The CDR3 runs 15 residues. The CDR3 region is CASSHGADRDYEQYF. For the CDR3, the DNA is TGTGCCAGCAGCCACGGAGCGGACAGGGACTACGAGCAGTACTTC. The full variable domain, in which reference TRBV7-9 and TRBJ2-7 provide the parts outside the CDR3, is DTGVSQNPRHKITKRGQNVTFRCDPISEHNRLYWYRQTLGQGPEFLTYFQNEAQLEKSRLLSDRFSAERPKGSFSTLEIQRTEQGDSAMYLCASSHGADRDYEQYFGPGTRLTVT.

The gene calls are TRBV5-1 and TRBJ2-7, with 8 nucleotides matching TRBD1. The CDR3 has 14 amino acids. V was clipped by 3 bases and J by 3 bases; unmatched bases: 5. Germline CDR1 and CDR2: SGHRS and YFSETQ. This CDR3 is CASSWGDRNYEQYF. DNA for the CDR3: TGCGCCAGCAGCTGGGGGGACAGGAACTACGAGCAGTACTTC.

This chain joins TRBV28 and TRBJ1-1, with a weak D call TRBD1 (5 bases). V shed 10 bases and J shed 2 bases, with 26 bases lying between them. The germline V gene has CDR1 MDHEN and CDR2 SYDVKM. The CDR3 contains 17 residues. CDR3 in DNA: TGTGCCATCGTCAGGACCGCGGGGGGTACGGTCAACACTGAAGCTTTCTTT. It translates to CAIVRTAGGTVNTEAFF.

J is TRBJ2-5 and V is TRBV5-1; 7 positions match TRBD1. Germline lookup yields CDR1 SGHRS and CDR2 YFSETQ. The CDR3 has 13 amino acids. After removal of 5 bases from V and 4 bases from J, the junction contained 5 bases not matched to a gene. CDR3 coding DNA: TGCGCCAGCAGAGTCGAGGGGGCAGAGACCCAGTACTTC. Protein: CASRVEGAETQYF.

This chain joins TRBV7-9 and TRBJ2-3; 7 bases match TRBD2. The CDR3 extends over 13 amino acids. J lost 9 bases, V lost 1 base, and 4 bases had no gene match. Germline V gene lookup returns CDR1 SEHNR and CDR2 FQNEAQ (reference sequence). The CDR3 spells CASSLGRGMTQYF. CDR3 DNA: TGTGCCAGCAGCTTAGGGCGGGGGATGACGCAGTATTTT.

This clone appeared a few times. The chain has TRBV19 and TRBJ1-5, with 7 bases identical to TRBD1. V lost 4 bases, J lost 3 bases, and 3 bases stayed unmatched. CDR3 size: 14 residues. Germline-derived CDR1 and CDR2 are LNHDA and SQIVND (reference sequence). DNA of the CDR3: TGTGCCAGTAGTAGAACAGGGGACAATCAGCCCCAGCATTTT. This translates into CASSRTGDNQPQHF.

The V and J genes are TRBV6-5 and TRBJ2-7; 7 nucleotides line up with TRBD2. The ends lost 2 bases at V and 4 bases at J; junction bases unmatched: 5. Per germline, CDR1 MNHEY and CDR2 SVGAGI. The CDR3 contains 14 residues. This CDR3 is CASSYGAGVYEQYF. For the CDR3, the DNA is TGTGCCAGCAGTTACGGCGCGGGGGTGTACGAGCAGTACTTC.

The chain links TRBV18 to TRBJ2-7, with D perhaps matching TRBD1 (6 bases). In germline, CDR1 is KGHSH, CDR2 LQKENI. V lost 3 bases and J lost 4, with 16 bases in between. CDR3 size: 15 residues. CDR3: CASSPGQPGSYEQYF. For the CDR3, the DNA is TGTGCCAGCTCACCCGGACAGCCCGGGTCTTACGAGCAGTACTTC.

The rearrangement links TRBV5-4 to TRBJ2-7; no reliable D call. CDR1 is SGHNT, CDR2 YYREEE, per germline (reference sequence). V was cut by 0 bases and J by 8 bases, with 12 bases left in between. CDR3 length: 13 amino acids. Here the CDR3 DNA reads TGTGCCAGCAGCTTGGGGCAGGATTACAAGCAGTACTTC. Its protein is CASSLGQDYKQYF.